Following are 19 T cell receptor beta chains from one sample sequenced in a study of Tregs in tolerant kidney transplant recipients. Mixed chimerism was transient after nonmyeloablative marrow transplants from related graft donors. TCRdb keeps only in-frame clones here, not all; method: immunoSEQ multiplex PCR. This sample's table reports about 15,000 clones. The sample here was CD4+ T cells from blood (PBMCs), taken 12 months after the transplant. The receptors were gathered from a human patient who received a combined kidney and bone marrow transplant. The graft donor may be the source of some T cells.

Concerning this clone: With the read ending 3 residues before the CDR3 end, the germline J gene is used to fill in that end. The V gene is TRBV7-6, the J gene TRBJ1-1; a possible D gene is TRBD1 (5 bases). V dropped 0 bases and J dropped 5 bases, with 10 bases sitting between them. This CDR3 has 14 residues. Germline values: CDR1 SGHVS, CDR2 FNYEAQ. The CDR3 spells CASSLAGGWTEAFF. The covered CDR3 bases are TGTGCCAGCAGCTTAGCTGGGGGGTGGACTGAA.

This CDR3 reads CASSIAGTDTQYF. CDR3 DNA, as far as it was read: TGTGCCAGTAGTATAGCGGGGACAGATACG. The chain uses TRBV19 and TRBJ2-3; TRBD2 is a possible D gene (5 bases). The read gets to within 3 residues of the CDR3 end, and the germline J gene fills in the rest. The V gene's germline CDR1 is LNHDA and CDR2 SQIVND (reference sequence). V lost 1 base to trimming and J lost 3 bases, with 5 bases between them. The CDR3 has 13 amino acids. The full variable domain, completed using reference TRBV19 and TRBJ2-3, is DGGITQSPKYLFRKEGQNVTLSCEQNLNHDAMYWYRQDPGQGLRLIYYSQIVNDFQKGDIAEGYSVSREKKESFPLTVTSAQKNPTAFYLCASSIAGTDTQYFGPGTRLTVL.

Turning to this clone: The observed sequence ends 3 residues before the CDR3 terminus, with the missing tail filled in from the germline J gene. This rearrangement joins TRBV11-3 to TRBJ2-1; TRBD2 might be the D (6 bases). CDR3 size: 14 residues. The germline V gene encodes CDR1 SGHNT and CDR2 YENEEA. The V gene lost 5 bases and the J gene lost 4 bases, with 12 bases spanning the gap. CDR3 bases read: TGTGCCAGCAGCCCCGGGACTGGTTACAATGAG. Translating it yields CASSPGTGYNE. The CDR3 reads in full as CASSPGTGYNEQFF.

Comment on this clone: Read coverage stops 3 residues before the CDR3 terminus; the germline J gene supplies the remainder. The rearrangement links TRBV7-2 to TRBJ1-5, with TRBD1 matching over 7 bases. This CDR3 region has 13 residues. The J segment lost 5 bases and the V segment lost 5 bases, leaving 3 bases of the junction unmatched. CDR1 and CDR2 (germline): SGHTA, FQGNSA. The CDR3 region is CASSRQGDQPQHF. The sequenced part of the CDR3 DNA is TGTGCCAGCAGCAGACAGGGAGATCAGCCC.

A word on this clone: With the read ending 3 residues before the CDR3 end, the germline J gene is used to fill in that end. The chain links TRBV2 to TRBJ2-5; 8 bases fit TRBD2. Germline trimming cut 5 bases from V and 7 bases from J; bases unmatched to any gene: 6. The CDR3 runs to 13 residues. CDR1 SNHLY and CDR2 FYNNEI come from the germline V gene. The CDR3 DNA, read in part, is TGTGCCAGCAGTCCCGGGACTAGTGGGACC. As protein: CASSPGTSGT. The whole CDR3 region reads CASSPGTSGTQYF.

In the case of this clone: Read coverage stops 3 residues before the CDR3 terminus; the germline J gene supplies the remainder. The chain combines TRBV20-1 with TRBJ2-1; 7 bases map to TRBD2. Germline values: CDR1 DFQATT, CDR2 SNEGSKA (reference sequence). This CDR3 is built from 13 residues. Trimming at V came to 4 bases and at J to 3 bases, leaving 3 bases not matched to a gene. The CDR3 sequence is CSATASGYNEQFF. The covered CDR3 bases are TGCAGTGCTACGGCTAGCGGCTACAATGAG.

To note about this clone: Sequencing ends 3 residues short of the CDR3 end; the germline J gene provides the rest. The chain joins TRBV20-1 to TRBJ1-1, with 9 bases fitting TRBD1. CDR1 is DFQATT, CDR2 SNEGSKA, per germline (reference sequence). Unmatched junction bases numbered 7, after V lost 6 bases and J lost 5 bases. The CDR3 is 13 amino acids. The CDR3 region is CSAPGQGETEAFF. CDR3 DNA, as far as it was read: TGCAGTGCCCCGGGACAGGGAGAGACTGAA.

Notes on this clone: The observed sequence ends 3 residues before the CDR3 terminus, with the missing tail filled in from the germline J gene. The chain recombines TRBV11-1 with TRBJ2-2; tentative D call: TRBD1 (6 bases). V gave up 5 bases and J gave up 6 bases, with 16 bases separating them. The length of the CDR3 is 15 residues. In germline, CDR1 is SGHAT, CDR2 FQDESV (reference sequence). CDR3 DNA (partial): TGTGCCAGCAGCCAACAGGGATTTAGGGCCGGGGAG. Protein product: CASSQQGFRAGE. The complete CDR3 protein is CASSQQGFRAGELFF.

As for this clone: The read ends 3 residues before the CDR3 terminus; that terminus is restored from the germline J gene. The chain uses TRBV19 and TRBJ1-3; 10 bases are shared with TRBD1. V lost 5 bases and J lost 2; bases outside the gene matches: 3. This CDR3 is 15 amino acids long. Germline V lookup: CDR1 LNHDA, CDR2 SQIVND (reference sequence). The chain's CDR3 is CASSSGTGAGNTIYF. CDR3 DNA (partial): TGTGCCAGTAGTTCCGGGACAGGGGCTGGAAACACC.

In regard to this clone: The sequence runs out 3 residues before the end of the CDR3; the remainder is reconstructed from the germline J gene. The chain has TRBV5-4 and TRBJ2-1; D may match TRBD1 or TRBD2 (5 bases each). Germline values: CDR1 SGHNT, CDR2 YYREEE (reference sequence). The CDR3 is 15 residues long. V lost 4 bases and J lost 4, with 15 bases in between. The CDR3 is CASSRGGHTYNEQFF. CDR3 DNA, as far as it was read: TGTGCCAGCAGCCGCGGAGGACATACTTACAATGAG.

The DNA read from the CDR3 is TGCAGTGCTCCAAAGGCTAGCGGTTATACCTACGAG. Protein sequence: CSAPKASGYTYE. The complete CDR3 sequence is CSAPKASGYTYEQYF. The rearrangement uses TRBV20-1 and TRBJ2-7; 7 bases match TRBD2. The sequence runs out 3 residues before the end of the CDR3; the remainder is reconstructed from the germline J gene. After removal of 5 bases from V and 2 bases from J, the junction contained 12 bases not matched to a gene. This CDR3 comprises 15 residues. Germline-derived CDR1 and CDR2 are DFQATT and SNEGSKA (reference sequence).

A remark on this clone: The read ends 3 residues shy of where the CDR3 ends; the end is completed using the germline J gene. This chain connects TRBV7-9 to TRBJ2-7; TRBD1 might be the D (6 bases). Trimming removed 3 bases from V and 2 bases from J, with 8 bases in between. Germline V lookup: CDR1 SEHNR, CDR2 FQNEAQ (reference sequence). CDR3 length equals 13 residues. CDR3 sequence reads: CASSLTGTYEQYF. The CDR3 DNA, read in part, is TGTGCCAGCAGCTTGACAGGAACCTACGAG.

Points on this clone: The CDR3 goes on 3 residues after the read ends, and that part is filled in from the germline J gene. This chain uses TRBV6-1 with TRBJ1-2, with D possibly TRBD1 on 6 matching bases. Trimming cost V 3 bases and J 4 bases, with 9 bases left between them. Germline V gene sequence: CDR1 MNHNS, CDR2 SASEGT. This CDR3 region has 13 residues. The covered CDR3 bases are TGTGCCAGCAGTGATTCGGACAGCTATGGC. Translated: CASSDSDSYG. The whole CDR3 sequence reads CASSDSDSYGYTF.

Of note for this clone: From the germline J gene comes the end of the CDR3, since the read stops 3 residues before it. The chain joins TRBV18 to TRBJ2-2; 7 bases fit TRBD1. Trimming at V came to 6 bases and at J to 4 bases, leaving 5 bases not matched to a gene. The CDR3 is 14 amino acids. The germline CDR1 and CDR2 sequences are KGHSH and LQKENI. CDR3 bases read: TGTGCCAGCTCGCCCAGACAGGGCACCGGGGAG. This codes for CASSPRQGTGE. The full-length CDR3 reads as CASSPRQGTGELFF.

Partial CDR3 DNA: TGTGCCAGCAGCCCGCGTAGTGATACG. The encoded protein is CASSPRSDT. The whole CDR3 is CASSPRSDTQYF. The V gene is TRBV7-9, the J gene TRBJ2-3, with D unclear. The read terminates 3 residues before the CDR3 end, so the remaining end is supplied by the germline J gene. The V end was cut by 5 bases, the J end by 6 bases, with 9 bases between. Germline V gene sequence: CDR1 SEHNR, CDR2 FQNEAQ (reference sequence). CDR3 length: 12 residues.

The DNA read from the CDR3 is TGTGCCAGCAGCCATACCCCCCCTCGAGGGGAGACC. Protein product: CASSHTPPRGET. The full CDR3 sequence reads CASSHTPPRGETQYF. V gene TRBV7-2 combines with J gene TRBJ2-5, with a tentative D call TRBD2 (5 bases). The read terminates 3 residues before the CDR3 end, so the remaining end is supplied by the germline J gene. CDR1 SGHTA and CDR2 FQGNSA come from the germline V gene. Trimming took 5 bases from V and 5 from J, leaving 18 bases between them. This CDR3 spans 15 amino acids.

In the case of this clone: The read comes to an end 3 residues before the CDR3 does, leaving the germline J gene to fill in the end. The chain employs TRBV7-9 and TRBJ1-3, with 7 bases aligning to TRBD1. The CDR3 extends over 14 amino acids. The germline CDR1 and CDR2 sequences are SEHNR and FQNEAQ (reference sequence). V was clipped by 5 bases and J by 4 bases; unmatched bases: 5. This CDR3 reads CASSLTGRGNTIYF. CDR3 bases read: TGTGCCAGCAGCCTGACAGGGCGCGGAAACACC.

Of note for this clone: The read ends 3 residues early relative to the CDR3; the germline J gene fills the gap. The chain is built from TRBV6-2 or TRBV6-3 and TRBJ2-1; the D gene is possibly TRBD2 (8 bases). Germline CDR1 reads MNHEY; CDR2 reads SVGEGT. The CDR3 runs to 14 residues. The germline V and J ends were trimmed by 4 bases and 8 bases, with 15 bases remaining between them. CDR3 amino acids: CASSSGGGADEQFF. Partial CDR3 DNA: TGTGCCAGCAGTTCGGGAGGGGGCGCGGATGAG.

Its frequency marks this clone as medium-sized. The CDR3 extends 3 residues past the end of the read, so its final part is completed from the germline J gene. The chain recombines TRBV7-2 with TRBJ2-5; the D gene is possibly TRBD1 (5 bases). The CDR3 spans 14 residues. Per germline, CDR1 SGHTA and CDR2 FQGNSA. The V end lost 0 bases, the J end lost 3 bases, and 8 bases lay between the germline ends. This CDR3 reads CASSLAYRKETQYF. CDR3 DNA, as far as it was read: TGTGCCAGCAGCTTAGCGTACAGGAAAGAGACC. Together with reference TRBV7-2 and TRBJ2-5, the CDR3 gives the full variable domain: GAGVSQSPSNKVTEKGKDVELRCDPISGHTALYWYRQSLGQGLEFLIYFQGNSAPDKSGLPSDRFSAERTGGSVSTLTIQRTQQEDSAVYLCASSLAYRKETQYFGPGTRLLVL.